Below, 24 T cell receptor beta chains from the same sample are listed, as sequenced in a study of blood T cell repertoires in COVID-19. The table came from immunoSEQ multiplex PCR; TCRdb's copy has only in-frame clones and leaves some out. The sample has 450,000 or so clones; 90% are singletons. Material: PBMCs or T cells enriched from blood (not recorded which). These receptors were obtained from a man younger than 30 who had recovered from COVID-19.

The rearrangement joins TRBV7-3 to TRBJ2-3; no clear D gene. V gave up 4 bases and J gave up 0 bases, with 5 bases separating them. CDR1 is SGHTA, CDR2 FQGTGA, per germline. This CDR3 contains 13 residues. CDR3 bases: TGTGCCAGCAGCTCCATTAGCACAGATACGCAGTATTTT. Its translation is CASSSISTDTQYF.

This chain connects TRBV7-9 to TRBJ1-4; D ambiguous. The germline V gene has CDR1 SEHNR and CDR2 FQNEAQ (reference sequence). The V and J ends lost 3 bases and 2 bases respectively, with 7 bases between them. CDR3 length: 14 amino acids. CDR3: CASSLAGTNEKLFF. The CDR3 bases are TGTGCCAGCAGCTTGGCCGGGACTAATGAAAAACTGTTTTTT.

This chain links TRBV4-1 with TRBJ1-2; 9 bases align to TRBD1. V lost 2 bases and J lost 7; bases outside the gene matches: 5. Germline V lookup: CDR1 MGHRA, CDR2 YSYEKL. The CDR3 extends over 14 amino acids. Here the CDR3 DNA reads TGCGCCAGCAGCCAATCCACAGGGGGCCTTGGCTACACCTTC. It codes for CASSQSTGGLGYTF.

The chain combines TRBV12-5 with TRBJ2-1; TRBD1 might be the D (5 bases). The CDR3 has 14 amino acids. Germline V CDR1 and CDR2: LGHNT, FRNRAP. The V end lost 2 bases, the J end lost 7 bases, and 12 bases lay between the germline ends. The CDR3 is CASGLPGLGNEQFF. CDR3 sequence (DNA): TGTGCTAGTGGTTTGCCAGGGCTTGGGAATGAGCAGTTCTTC.

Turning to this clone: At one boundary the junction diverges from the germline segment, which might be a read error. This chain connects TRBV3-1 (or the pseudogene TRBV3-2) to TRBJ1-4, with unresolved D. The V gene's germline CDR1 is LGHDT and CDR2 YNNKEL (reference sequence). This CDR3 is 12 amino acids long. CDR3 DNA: TGTGCCAGCAGCCAAGGAGGACTCCCCTCGGTTTTT. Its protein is CASSQGGLPSVF.

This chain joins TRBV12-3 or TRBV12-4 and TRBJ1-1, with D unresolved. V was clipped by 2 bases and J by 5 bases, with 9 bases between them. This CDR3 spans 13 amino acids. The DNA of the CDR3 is TGTGCCAGCAGTTTAAATGGAGGTACTGAAGCTTTCTTT. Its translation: CASSLNGGTEAFF.

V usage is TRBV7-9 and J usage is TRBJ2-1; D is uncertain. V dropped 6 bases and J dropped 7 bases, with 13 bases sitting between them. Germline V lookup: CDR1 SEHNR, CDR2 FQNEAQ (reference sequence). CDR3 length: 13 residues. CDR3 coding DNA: TGTGCCAGCAGTCCCAAATCGACTAATGAGCAGTTCTTC. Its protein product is CASSPKSTNEQFF.

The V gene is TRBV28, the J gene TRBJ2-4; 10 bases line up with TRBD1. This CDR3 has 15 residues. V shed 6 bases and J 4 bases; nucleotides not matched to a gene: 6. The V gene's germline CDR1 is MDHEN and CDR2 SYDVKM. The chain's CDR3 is CASSNPGQGKNIQYF. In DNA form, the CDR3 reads TGTGCCAGCAGCAACCCGGGACAGGGGAAAAACATTCAGTACTTC.

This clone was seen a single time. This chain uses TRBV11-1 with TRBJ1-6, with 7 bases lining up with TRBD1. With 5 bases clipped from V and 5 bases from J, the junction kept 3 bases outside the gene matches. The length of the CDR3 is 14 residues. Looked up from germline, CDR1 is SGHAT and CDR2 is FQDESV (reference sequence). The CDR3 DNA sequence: TGTGCCAGCAGCCGACAGGGAAATAATTCACCCCTCCACTTT. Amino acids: CASSRQGNNSPLHF.

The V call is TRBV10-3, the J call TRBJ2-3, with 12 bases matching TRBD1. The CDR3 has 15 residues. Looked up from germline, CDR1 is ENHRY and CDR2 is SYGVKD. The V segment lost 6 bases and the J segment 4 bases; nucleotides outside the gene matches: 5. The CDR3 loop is CAIRPGQGAADTQYF. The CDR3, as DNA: TGTGCCATCAGACCGGGACAGGGGGCCGCAGATACGCAGTATTTT.

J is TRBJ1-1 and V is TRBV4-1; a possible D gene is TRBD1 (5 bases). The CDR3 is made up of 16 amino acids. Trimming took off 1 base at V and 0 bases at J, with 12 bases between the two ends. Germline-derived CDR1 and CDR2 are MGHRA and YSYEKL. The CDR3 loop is CASSQADREMNTEAFF. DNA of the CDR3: TGCGCCAGCAGCCAAGCTGACAGAGAAATGAACACTGAAGCTTTCTTT.

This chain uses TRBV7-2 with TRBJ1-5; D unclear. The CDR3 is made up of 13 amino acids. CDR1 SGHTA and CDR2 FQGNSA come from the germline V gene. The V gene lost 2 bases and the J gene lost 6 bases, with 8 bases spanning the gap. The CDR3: CASSLLVSQPQHF. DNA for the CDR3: TGTGCCAGCAGCTTATTAGTTAGTCAGCCCCAGCATTTT.

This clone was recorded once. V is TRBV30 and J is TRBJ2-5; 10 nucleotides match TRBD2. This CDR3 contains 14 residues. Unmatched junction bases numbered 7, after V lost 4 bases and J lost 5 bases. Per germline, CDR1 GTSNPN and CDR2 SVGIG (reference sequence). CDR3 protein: CAWTLLAGFETQYF. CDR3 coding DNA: TGTGCCTGGACCCTACTAGCGGGATTCGAGACCCAGTACTTC.

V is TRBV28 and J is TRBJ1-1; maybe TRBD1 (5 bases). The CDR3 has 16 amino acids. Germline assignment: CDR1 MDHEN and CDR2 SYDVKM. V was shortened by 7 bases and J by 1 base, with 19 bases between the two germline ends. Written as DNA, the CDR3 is TGTGCCAGCATGGCGGGGACCAGTGGAGAGAACACTGAAGCTTTCTTT. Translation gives CASMAGTSGENTEAFF. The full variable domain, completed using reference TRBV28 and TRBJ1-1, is DVKVTQSSRYLVKRTGEKVFLECVQDMDHENMFWYRQDPGLGLRLIYFSYDVKMKEKGDIPEGYSVSREKKERFSLILESASTNQTSMYLCASMAGTSGENTEAFFGQGTRLTVV.

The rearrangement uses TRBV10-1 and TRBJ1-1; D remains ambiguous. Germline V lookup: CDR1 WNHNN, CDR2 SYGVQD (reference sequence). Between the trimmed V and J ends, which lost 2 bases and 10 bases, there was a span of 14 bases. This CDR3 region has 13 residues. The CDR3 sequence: CASSETPGGRAFF. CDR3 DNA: TGCGCCAGCAGTGAGACGCCGGGTGGGAGAGCTTTCTTT.

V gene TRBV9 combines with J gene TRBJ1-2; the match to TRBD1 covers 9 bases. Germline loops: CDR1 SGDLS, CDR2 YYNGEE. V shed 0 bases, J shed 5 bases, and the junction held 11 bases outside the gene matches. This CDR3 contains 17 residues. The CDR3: CASSVAGFAGQGYGYTF. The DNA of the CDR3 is TGTGCCAGCAGCGTAGCCGGTTTTGCGGGACAGGGATATGGCTACACCTTC.

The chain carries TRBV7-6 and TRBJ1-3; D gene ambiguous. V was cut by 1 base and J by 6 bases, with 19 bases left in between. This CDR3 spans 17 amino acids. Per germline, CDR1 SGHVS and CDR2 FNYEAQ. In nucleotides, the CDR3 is TGTGCCAGCAGCTTAGAGGGAGCCCAGAGGAGCAAAAACACCATATATTTT. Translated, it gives CASSLEGAQRSKNTIYF.

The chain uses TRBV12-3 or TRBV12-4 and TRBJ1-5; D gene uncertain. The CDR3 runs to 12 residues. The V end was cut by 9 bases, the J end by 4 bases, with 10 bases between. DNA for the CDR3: TGTGCCAGTACCCGTAGTAATCAGCCCCAGCATTTT. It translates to CASTRSNQPQHF.

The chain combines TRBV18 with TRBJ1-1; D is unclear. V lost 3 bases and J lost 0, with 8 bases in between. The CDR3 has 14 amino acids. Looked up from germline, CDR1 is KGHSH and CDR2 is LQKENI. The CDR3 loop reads CASSPGILNTEAFF. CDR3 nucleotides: TGTGCCAGCTCACCCGGGATCCTGAACACTGAAGCTTTCTTT.

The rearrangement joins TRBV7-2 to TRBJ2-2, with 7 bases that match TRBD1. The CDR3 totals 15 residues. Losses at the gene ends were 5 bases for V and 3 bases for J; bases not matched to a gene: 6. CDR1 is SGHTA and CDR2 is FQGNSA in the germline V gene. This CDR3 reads CASSPGTDDTGELFF. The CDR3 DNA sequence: TGTGCCAGCAGCCCCGGGACAGACGACACCGGGGAGCTGTTTTTT.

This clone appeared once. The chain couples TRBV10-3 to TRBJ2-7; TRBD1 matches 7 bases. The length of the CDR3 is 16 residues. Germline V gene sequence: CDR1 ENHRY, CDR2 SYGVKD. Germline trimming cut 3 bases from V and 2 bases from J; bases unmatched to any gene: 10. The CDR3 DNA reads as TGTGCCATCAGTGACTTCACCGGGACAGCTACCTACGAGCAGTACTTC. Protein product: CAISDFTGTATYEQYF.

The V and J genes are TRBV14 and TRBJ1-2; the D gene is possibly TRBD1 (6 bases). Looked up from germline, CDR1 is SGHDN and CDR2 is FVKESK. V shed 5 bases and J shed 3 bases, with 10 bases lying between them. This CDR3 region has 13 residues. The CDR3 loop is CASSETGYYGYTF. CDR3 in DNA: TGTGCCAGCAGCGAAACAGGGTACTATGGCTACACCTTC. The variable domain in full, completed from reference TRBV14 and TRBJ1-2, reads EAGVTQFPSHSVIEKGQTVTLRCDPISGHDNLYWYRRVMGKEIKFLLHFVKESKQDESGMPNNRFLAERTGGTYSTLKVQPAELEDSGVYFCASSETGYYGYTFGSGTRLTVV.

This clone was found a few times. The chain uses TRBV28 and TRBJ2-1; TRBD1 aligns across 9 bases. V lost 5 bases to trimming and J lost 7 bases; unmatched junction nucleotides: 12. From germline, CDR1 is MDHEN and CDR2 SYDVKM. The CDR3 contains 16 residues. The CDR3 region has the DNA TGTGCCAGCAGTGATACGATCGGACAGGGGAGGAATGAGCAGTTCTTC. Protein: CASSDTIGQGRNEQFF.

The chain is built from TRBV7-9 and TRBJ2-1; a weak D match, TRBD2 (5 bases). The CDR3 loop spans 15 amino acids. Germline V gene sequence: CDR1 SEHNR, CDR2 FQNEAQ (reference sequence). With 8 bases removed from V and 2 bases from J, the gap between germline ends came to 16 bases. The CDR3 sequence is CASGTSRGTYNEQFF. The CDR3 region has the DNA TGTGCCAGCGGCACGTCCCGGGGTACCTACAATGAGCAGTTCTTC.